The 7 T cell receptor beta chains listed next were all sequenced from one sample in a study of blood T cell repertoires in COVID-19. Data came from immunoSEQ multiplex PCR; TCRdb stores just in-frame clones and leaves some out. The sample contains around 270,000 clones, over 70% of which appear only once. Material for sequencing was PBMCs or T cells enriched from blood (not recorded which). These receptors were collected from a woman aged 40-49 years who had been exposed to COVID-19.

The genes are TRBV7-8 and TRBJ2-2; no reliable D call. CDR3 length equals 17 residues. V lost 4 bases to trimming and J lost 6 bases, with 21 bases between them. Looked up from germline, CDR1 is SGHVS and CDR2 is FQNEAQ. The CDR3 nucleotides read TGTGCCAGCAGCTCCGGAACACTCAACTCAGGTTCCGGGGAGCTGTTTTTT. Its translation: CASSSGTLNSGSGELFF.

The V and J genes are TRBV10-3 and TRBJ2-5, with 10 bases lining up with TRBD1. Germline CDR1 ENHRY, CDR2 SYGVKD. This CDR3 contains 15 residues. Trimming cost V 4 bases and J 1 base; bases outside gene matches: 3. The chain's CDR3 is CAISGTGGPQETQYF. CDR3 sequence (DNA): TGTGCCATCAGTGGGACAGGGGGTCCCCAAGAGACCCAGTACTTC.

V usage is TRBV6-6 and J usage is TRBJ1-3, with 7 bases aligning to TRBD1. Germline CDR1 is MNHNY and CDR2 is SVGAGI (reference sequence). The CDR3 contains 15 residues. J lost 2 bases, V lost 4 bases, and 5 bases had no gene match. The CDR3 protein is CASSLIQGTGNTIYF. The CDR3, as DNA: TGTGCCAGCAGTTTAATACAGGGGACTGGAAACACCATATATTTT.

The chain joins TRBV3-1 (or the pseudogene TRBV3-2) to TRBJ2-2; possibly TRBD2 for D (6 bases). The CDR3 is 18 residues long. Trimming took off 1 base at V and 2 bases at J, with 17 bases between the two ends. Germline CDR1 and CDR2: LGHDT and YNNKEL (reference sequence). In DNA, the CDR3 is TGTGCCAGCAGCCAAGCACCAAAGGGCGGGATAAACACCGGGGAGCTGTTTTTT. Its translation: CASSQAPKGGINTGELFF.

This clone was picked up a small number of times. This chain links TRBV5-4 with TRBJ1-2; weak D call: TRBD1 (6 bases). CDR1 SGHNT and CDR2 YYREEE come from the germline V gene (reference sequence). The CDR3 is 13 residues long. V gave up 1 base and J gave up 8 bases, with 12 bases separating them. The DNA for the CDR3 is TGTGCCAGCAGCTTGAGTGGGGGCCGGGGCTACACCTTC. Translated, it gives CASSLSGGRGYTF.

The chain carries TRBV11-3 and TRBJ1-1, with D possibly being TRBD1 (5 bases). Germline CDR1 is SGHNT and CDR2 is YENEEA. This CDR3 is built from 13 residues. Trimming removed 3 bases from V and 5 bases from J, with 10 bases in between. The CDR3 spells CASSLGLGTEAFF. CDR3 nucleotides: TGTGCCAGCAGCTTGGGACTGGGAACTGAAGCTTTCTTT.

J is TRBJ2-7 and V is TRBV11-2; TRBD2 matches 8 bases. Germline loops: CDR1 SGHAT, CDR2 FQNNGV. After removal of 5 bases from V and 0 bases from J, the junction contained 12 bases not matched to a gene. The CDR3 spans 17 residues. The CDR3 nucleotides are TGTGCCAGCAGCCCGGGGGGGTGGGACCTTAGCTCCTACGAGCAGTACTTC. Its protein product is CASSPGGWDLSSYEQYF.